The clone carrying this T cell receptor beta chain appeared once. What it recognizes is unknown. The data were taken from a study of memory CD4+ T cells and cytomegalovirus serostatus. Whole-study results and caveats: Median bootstrapped AUC for CMV status was about 0.95 originally, 0.9 to 0.93 US-trained. Of approximately 160 reported CMV TCRbeta sequences, about 67 were found in memory CD4+ repertoires.

Authors' methods: After removing out-of-frame reads, around 2 million distinct TCRbeta sequences remained. Produced via immunoSEQ multiplex PCR; TCRdb's table is partial and in-frame only. Clonal size and the V and J genes are those of that table, whereas D and trimming came from the DNA. The table lists tens of thousands of clones, around 82% of them singletons, with around 0.5% in the top ten. Per the germline V gene, CDR1 is LNHDA and CDR2 is SQIVND (reference sequence). The V and J ends lost 8 bases and 8 bases respectively, with 9 bases between them. The CDR3 runs to 11 residues. Single viable CD3+CD4+CD8-CD45RO+ cells were sorted as the memory CD4+ T cells.

The clonotype comes from an adult in good health and CMV-seronegative. Some clones in this sample may be carry-over from other donors' samples. This chain connects TRBV19 to TRBJ2-2; D gene unclear. Sequences were obtained from memory CD4+ T cells from blood. CDR3 in amino acids: CASFPRGELFF. In nucleotides, the CDR3 is TGTGCCAGTTTTCCCCGAGGGGAGCTGTTTTTT.